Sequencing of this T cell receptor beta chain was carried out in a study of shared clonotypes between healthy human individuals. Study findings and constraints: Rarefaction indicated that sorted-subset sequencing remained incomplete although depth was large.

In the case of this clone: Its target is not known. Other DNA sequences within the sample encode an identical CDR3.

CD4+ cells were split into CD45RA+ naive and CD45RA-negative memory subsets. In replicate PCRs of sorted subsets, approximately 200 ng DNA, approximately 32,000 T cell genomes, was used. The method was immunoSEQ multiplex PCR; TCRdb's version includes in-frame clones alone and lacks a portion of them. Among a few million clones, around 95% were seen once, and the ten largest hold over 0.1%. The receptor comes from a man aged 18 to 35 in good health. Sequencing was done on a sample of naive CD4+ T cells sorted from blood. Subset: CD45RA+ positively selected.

CDR3 sequence (DNA): TGTGCCAGCAGCAGACTAGCGGGAGGGCACGAGCAGTACTTC. Its translation: CASSRLAGGHEQYF. The chain couples TRBV6-5 to TRBJ2-7, with TRBD2 matching over 14 bases. This CDR3 is 14 amino acids long. Trimming took 6 bases from V and 5 from J; bases not matched to a gene: 3. The germline V gene encodes CDR1 MNHEY and CDR2 SVGAGI.